This T cell receptor (beta chain) comes out of a study of OX40 agonist ivuxolimab in advanced cancers. The germline V and J ends were trimmed by 6 bases and 1 base, with 18 bases remaining between them. This CDR3 has 16 amino acids. CDR1 MDHEN and CDR2 SYDVKM come from the germline V gene. Method: immunoSEQ multiplex PCR; TCRdb's copy keeps in-frame clones and lacks some. The data show fewer than 70,000 clones, approximately 82% seen once. This receptor was identified in an adult with an advanced solid tumor such as melanoma, head and neck, liver or kidney cancer. V and J are TRBV28 and TRBJ2-5, with a weak D call TRBD1 (6 bases). The sequenced sample was CD4+ or CD8+ T cells sorted from blood, obtained in a trial of the OX40 agonist ivuxolimab. The CDR3 DNA is TGTGCCAGCAGCCAATCAACAGGGTACTCCCAAGAGACCCAGTACTTC. It codes for CASSQSTGYSQETQYF.